The entry below gives a single TCR beta chain sequence along with its context. Its antigen is undetermined. This specimen belongs to a study of shared clonotypes between healthy human individuals. V shed 1 base, J shed 6 bases, and the junction held 7 bases outside the gene matches. The germline CDR1 and CDR2 sequences are SGHVS and FQNEAQ. The CDR3 sequence is 16 residues long. Naive CD8 isolation took CD45RO-negative cells positively selected for CCR7 and excluded terminally differentiated effector memory CD45RA+ cells. Participating donors were healthy, HIV-negative adults free of recent acute infections or vaccinations. Some clones are missing from TCRdb's copy, which holds only in-frame ones; the method was immunoSEQ multiplex PCR. The repertoire consists of around 1.9 million clones, with around 93% occurring once and the leading ten covering 1.5% to 2%. Whole-study results and caveats: Roughly 5% was the fraction of naive CD4 clonotypes found shared across a few donors. As a rule, naive subsets had a larger estimated richness than memory subsets.

The rearrangement joins TRBV7-8 to TRBJ2-3, with 10 bases identical to TRBD2. This sequence was found in a man between 18 and 29 years old in good health. Some clones in this sample may be carry-over from other donors' samples. Sequencing was carried out using naive CD8+ T cells from PBMCs. This CDR3 reads CASSLVAGGLGDTQYF. CDR3 in DNA: TGTGCCAGCAGCTTAGTAGCGGGAGGACTAGGGGATACGCAGTATTTT.